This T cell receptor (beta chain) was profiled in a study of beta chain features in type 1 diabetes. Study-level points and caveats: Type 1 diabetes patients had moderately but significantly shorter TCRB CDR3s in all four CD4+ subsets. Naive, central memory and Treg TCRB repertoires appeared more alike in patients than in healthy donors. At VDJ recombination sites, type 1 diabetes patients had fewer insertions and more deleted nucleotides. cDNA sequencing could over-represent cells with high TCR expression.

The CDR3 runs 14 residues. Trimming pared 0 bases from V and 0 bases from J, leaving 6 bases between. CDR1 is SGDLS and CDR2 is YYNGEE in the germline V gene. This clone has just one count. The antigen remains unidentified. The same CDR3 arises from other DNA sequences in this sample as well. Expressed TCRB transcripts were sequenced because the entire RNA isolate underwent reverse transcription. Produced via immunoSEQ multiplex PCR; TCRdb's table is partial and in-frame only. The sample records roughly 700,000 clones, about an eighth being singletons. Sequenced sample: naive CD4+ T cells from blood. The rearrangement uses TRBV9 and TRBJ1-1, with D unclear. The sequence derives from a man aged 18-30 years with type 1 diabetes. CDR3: CASSVGRVNTEAFF. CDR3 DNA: TGTGCCAGCAGCGTAGGGAGGGTGAACACTGAAGCTTTCTTT.